This TCR beta chain is drawn from a study of graft-versus-host responses after intestinal transplantation. Study-level background: Multivisceral, liver-intestinal, or isolated intestinal grafts were transplanted into recipients. The recipients all started with anti-thymocyte globulin induction and then took tacrolimus and steroids for 2 to 4 years.

The ends lost 3 bases at V and 4 bases at J; junction bases unmatched: 10. In germline, CDR1 is SGHRS, CDR2 YFSETQ. There are 18 residues in the CDR3. TCRdb keeps only in-frame clones here, not all; method: immunoSEQ multiplex PCR. The sample shows tens of thousands of clones, roughly 91% of them seen only once. Study-wide findings and caveats: Peak GvH clone levels in circulation were associated with early post-transplant HvG declines.

Comment on this clone: The target antigen is unknown.

The source material was unstimulated CD4+ T cells sorted from spleen or lymph node cells, sampled before intestinal transplant. This receptor was obtained from a human donor who received an intestinal transplant. This chain joins TRBV5-1 and TRBJ2-7; TRBD2 matches at 16 bases. CDR3 region: CASSSGLAGGPTTYEQYF. Written as DNA, the CDR3 is TGCGCCAGCAGCTCGGGACTAGCGGGAGGGCCGACTACTTACGAGCAGTACTTC.